Here is one T cell receptor (beta chain) with its context. Its antigen target is currently unknown. The input lacks base qualities; no much larger clone sits a single base away. Whole blood was collected in K2EDTA tubes by collaborating institutions according to the institutions' own protocols. For TCRbeta analysis, collaborators shipped samples as frozen whole blood, isolated PBMCs, or DNA extracted from either of those sample types. TCRbeta CDR3 regions were amplified from genomic DNA by means of the immunoSEQ Assay, a bias-controlled multiplex PCR. As for how the authors treated the data: Within the assay, amplification of reference gene primers was used to estimate how many nucleated cells each sample contained. To quantify the absolute abundance of each unique TCRbeta CDR3 rearrangement, sequence reads were collapsed and filtered. For each sample, productive Simpson clonality was calculated by taking the square root of Simpson's diversity index across productive rearrangements. As stored in TCRdb, this immuneACCESS dataset retains in-frame rearrangements with V and J assigned. A fraction of the clones does not appear; measured against another copy, unresolved V genes explain less than half of the discrepancy, and the remainder lacks a known reason. The V and J calls and the clone size are those of that table, but D and trimming were determined from the DNA. The sample has some 160,000 clones on record, around 82% of them singletons. 4.5% to 6% of the sample is held by the ten biggest clonotypes.

The sample belongs to a study of blood T cell repertoires in COVID-19 (dated by TCRdb to 2018 to 2021). General notes on the study: Samples covering the acute and convalescent phases of COVID-19 were provided by collaborators in the United States, Italy and Spain. The sample metadata nearly always contained a de-identified subject ID, COVID-19 status, age in years and sex. Where available, HLA class I and class II types were taken from metadata supplied by the sample provider and were not determined by assay-based typing. The repertoires were released in a freely available public database meant as a resource for research on the immune response to SARS-CoV-2. The prospective study material was composed of cDNA or gDNA derived from T cells, B-cell-depleted T cells, or PBMCs. Subjects who had been exposed to COVID-19, were actively infected with it, or had recovered from it provided the deeply sampled blood TCRbeta repertoires that made up the dataset. The samples were drawn from the first 160 participants of the ongoing ImmuneRACE study and from more than 1,000 subjects provided by 6 global collaborators. General findings and caveats noted by the study authors: The quantity of clinical and demographic metadata differed by source and by participant and was supplied without curation.

The CDR3 runs 17 residues from the cysteine to the phenylalanine. Only the CDR3 DNA stays, 51 bases, in frame from base 1. Germline trimming amounts to 7 bases on V and 5 bases on J, with 14 as the count of junction bases outside the gene matches. The germline V gene yields SGHRS for CDR1 and YFSETQ for CDR2. The sequenced sample was peripheral blood. Recombination connected TRBV5-1 to TRBJ2-1; 11 bases in the junction line up with TRBD1. The sequence was obtained from a woman aged 45 to 65 with acute or convalescent COVID-19. The nucleotide sequence reads TGCGCCAGCTGTGCGTCAATTCCGGGACAGGGGGACAATGAGCAGTTCTTC. It translates as CASCASIPGQGDNEQFF.